This T cell receptor (beta chain) was sequenced for a study of blood T cell repertoires in COVID-19 (TCRdb year 2020). Study-level background: Samples from collaborators originated in the United States, Italy and Spain and spanned both the acute and convalescent phases of COVID-19. The material from the prospective study consisted of cDNA or gDNA derived from T cells, B-cell-depleted T cells, or PBMCs. Deeply sampled blood TCRbeta repertoires from subjects exposed to, actively infected with, or recovered from COVID-19 were included in the dataset. The repertoires were released in a freely available public database intended as a resource for research on the immune response to SARS-CoV-2. Samples came from the ongoing ImmuneRACE study (first 160 participants) plus 1,254 subjects from 6 global collaborators. Sample metadata almost always included a de-identified subject ID, COVID-19 status, age in years and sex. Where available, HLA class I and class II types were taken from metadata supplied by the sample provider and were not determined by assay-based typing. Summary of the overall study and its limitations: The amount of clinical and demographic metadata varied by source and participant and was provided uncurated.

This clone has a handful of counts. The specificity of this receptor is unknown. Base quality data are lacking; no much larger clone is found one base away. V lost 0 bases and J lost 6 bases, and the count of bases not matched to a germline gene is 6. The CDR3 goes from the cysteine to the phenylalanine over 16 residues. The kept DNA is CDR3 alone, 48 bases in frame from the first base. The CDR1 and CDR2 encoded by the germline V gene are SGHRS and YFSETQ. TCRbeta CDR3 regions were amplified from genomic DNA by means of the immunoSEQ Assay, a bias-controlled multiplex PCR. On the authors' methods: The number of nucleated cells in each sample was estimated from the amplification of reference gene primers within the assay. To quantify the absolute abundance of each unique TCRbeta CDR3 rearrangement, sequence reads were collapsed and filtered. For each sample, productive Simpson clonality was calculated by taking the square root of Simpson's diversity index across productive rearrangements. As stored in TCRdb, this immuneACCESS dataset retains in-frame rearrangements with V and J assigned. A fraction of the clones does not appear; measured against another copy, unresolved V genes explain less than half of the discrepancy, and the remainder lacks a known reason. The V and J calls and the clone size are those of that table, but D and trimming were determined from the DNA. The sample includes about 170,000 clones, with roughly 70% observed a single time. The ten largest account for about 3% of the sample.

Collaborating institutions collected whole blood in K2EDTA tubes following their own protocols. Collaborator samples were shipped for TCRbeta analysis as frozen whole blood, isolated PBMCs, or DNA extracted from either sample type. Sample: peripheral blood. This TCR derives from a woman older than 75 with acute or convalescent COVID-19. The chain was built from TRBV5-1 and TRBJ2-2, with 9 bases aligning to TRBD1. The CDR3 reads CASSLEGQGTAGELFF. The sequenced DNA: TGCGCCAGCAGCTTGGAGGGACAGGGAACAGCCGGGGAGCTGTTTTTT.